What follows are 22 T cell receptor beta chains derived from one specimen sequenced in a study of follicular helper T cells after annual influenza vaccination. Time point described: 2015-2016 season, 7 days after influenza vaccination. Assay used: immunoSEQ multiplex PCR; TCRdb lists only in-frame clones, some missing. The repertoire consists of 8,000 to 9,000 clones, with 82% occurring once and the leading ten covering over 4%. The sample was CXCR5+ CD38- circulating T follicular helper cells from blood, taken 7 days after influenza vaccination. As for subset: circulating Tfh, non-naive CD4+CXCR5+PD-1+ (ICOS+CD38+ or ICOS-CD38-). These receptors came from an adult who received the influenza vaccine.

V and J are TRBV7-2 and TRBJ2-1, with 9 bases identical to TRBD2. The CDR3 contains 16 residues. The germline CDR1 and CDR2 sequences are SGHTA and FQGNSA. The ends lost 0 bases at V and 8 bases at J; junction bases unmatched: 8. The CDR3 spells CASSLAGTSTFDEQFF. The DNA for the CDR3 is TGTGCCAGCAGCTTAGCCGGGACTAGCACGTTCGATGAGCAGTTCTTC. The full variable domain, its missing parts supplied by reference TRBV7-2 and TRBJ2-1, is GAGVSQSPSNKVTEKGKDVELRCDPISGHTALYWYRQSLGQGLEFLIYFQGNSAPDKSGLPSDRFSAERTGGSVSTLTIQRTQQEDSAVYLCASSLAGTSTFDEQFFGPGTRLTVL.

The chain carries TRBV28 and TRBJ1-2, with 8 bases lining up with TRBD1. The germline CDR1 and CDR2 sequences are MDHEN and SYDVKM. This CDR3 has 14 amino acids. V was clipped by 6 bases and J by 4 bases; unmatched bases: 7. DNA for the CDR3: TGTGCCAGCAGGTCGGGACAGGACTTCTATGGCTACACCTTC. Protein sequence: CASRSGQDFYGYTF.

The chain employs TRBV7-9 and TRBJ1-1; 7 bases are a match to TRBD1. The CDR3 spans 16 residues. Germline V gene sequence: CDR1 SEHNR, CDR2 FQNEAQ (reference sequence). Trimming removed 5 bases from V and 1 base from J; junction bases left unmatched: 10. The chain's CDR3 is CASSPREGAKNTEAFF. CDR3 in DNA: TGTGCCAGCAGCCCGAGGGAGGGGGCCAAGAACACTGAAGCTTTCTTT.

CDR3 DNA sequence: TGTGCCAGCAGCCATTCGGGACTCTCTAACTATGGCTACACCTTC. The encoded protein is CASSHSGLSNYGYTF. The chain has TRBV2 and TRBJ1-2; a possible D gene is TRBD1 (5 bases). The V end was cut by 6 bases, the J end by 0 bases, with 14 bases between. Germline V lookup: CDR1 SNHLY, CDR2 FYNNEI. The CDR3 totals 15 residues.

This clone occurred a few times. The chain employs TRBV2 and TRBJ1-6; D gene uncertain. Per germline, CDR1 SNHLY and CDR2 FYNNEI. This CDR3 has 12 residues. V lost 4 bases, J lost 7 bases, and 5 bases lay in between. The CDR3 region is CASSVTNSPLHF. CDR3 in DNA: TGTGCCAGCAGTGTAACGAATTCACCCCTCCACTTT.

The chain uses TRBV10-3 and TRBJ2-7; D not resolved. Germline lookup yields CDR1 ENHRY and CDR2 SYGVKD. Trimming took 6 bases from V and 4 from J, leaving 13 bases between them. This CDR3 is 13 amino acids long. The CDR3 is CAISRDPNYEQYF. In nucleotides, the CDR3 is TGTGCCATCAGCCGAGACCCAAATTACGAGCAGTACTTC.

This clone was observed a single time. This chain joins TRBV7-9 and TRBJ1-5; tentatively, D is TRBD1 (6 bases). Trimming cost V 1 base and J 5 bases, with 6 bases left between them. CDR1 SEHNR and CDR2 FQNEAQ come from the germline V gene (reference sequence). This CDR3 comprises 13 residues. In nucleotides, the CDR3 is TGTGCCAGCAGCTTAGAGGGGGATCAGCCCCAGCATTTT. Translated, it gives CASSLEGDQPQHF.

V gene TRBV7-2 combines with J gene TRBJ1-5, with D perhaps matching TRBD1 (5 bases). Trimming removed 1 base at V and 4 bases at J, with 8 bases between. The CDR3 covers 14 residues. Per germline, CDR1 SGHTA and CDR2 FQGNSA. Here the CDR3 reads CASSLGGGNQPQHF. CDR3 DNA: TGTGCCAGCAGCTTAGGGGGGGGGAATCAGCCCCAGCATTTT.

The chain uses TRBV7-6 and TRBJ2-7, with a possible D match to TRBD2 (7 bases). The ends were cut back, 3 bases at V and 6 bases at J, with 18 bases in the middle. The CDR3 sequence is 15 residues long. Germline CDR1 reads SGHVS; CDR2 reads FNYEAQ. Here the CDR3 reads CASSFTTGGQGEQYF. The CDR3 nucleotides read TGTGCCAGCAGCTTCACTACCGGGGGGCAAGGCGAGCAGTACTTC.

The chain recombines TRBV19 with TRBJ2-1, with 9 bases matching TRBD2. CDR1 LNHDA and CDR2 SQIVND come from the germline V gene (reference sequence). The CDR3 contains 18 residues. J lost 0 bases, V lost 4 bases, and 10 bases had no gene match. The CDR3 reads CASSTLIGGGDSYNEQFF. The CDR3 nucleotides read TGTGCCAGTAGTACACTAATCGGCGGGGGGGACTCCTACAATGAGCAGTTCTTC.

This clone was recorded only once. This rearrangement joins TRBV15 to TRBJ2-2; 14 bases match TRBD2. This CDR3 comprises 19 residues. Germline assignment: CDR1 LNHNV and CDR2 YYDKDF (reference sequence). Trimming took 1 base from V and 0 from J; bases not matched to a gene: 4. CDR3 in DNA: TGTGCCACCAGCAGAGCCGGGACTAGCGGGGGCGCGAACACCGGGGAGCTGTTTTTT. Its protein is CATSRAGTSGGANTGELFF.

This clone has a handful of counts. The chain is built from TRBV15 and TRBJ2-5; 12 nucleotides agree with TRBD2. Looked up from germline, CDR1 is LNHNV and CDR2 is YYDKDF (reference sequence). CDR3 length: 17 residues. V dropped 2 bases and J dropped 0; count of bases not matched to a gene: 4. CDR3 loop: CATSRPSGGANQETQYF. Written as DNA, the CDR3 is TGTGCCACCAGCAGACCTAGCGGGGGGGCAAACCAAGAGACCCAGTACTTC.

On this clone: Other nucleotide sequences from this sample produce the same CDR3. This sequence joins TRBV6-1 and TRBJ2-7; the D gene is possibly TRBD1 (6 bases). This CDR3 is built from 13 residues. V lost 6 bases to trimming and J lost 0 bases, with 9 bases between them. Per the germline V gene, CDR1 is MNHNS and CDR2 is SASEGT. The CDR3 here is CASRHRDSYEQYF. The CDR3 bases are TGTGCCAGCAGACACAGGGACTCCTACGAGCAGTACTTC.

The chain recombines TRBV2 with TRBJ1-2; tentatively, D is TRBD1 (6 bases). Germline CDR1 is SNHLY and CDR2 is FYNNEI. This CDR3 region has 14 residues. The germline V and J ends were trimmed by 7 bases and 2 bases, with 14 bases remaining between them. The CDR3 region is CASTQRGPNYGYTF. The CDR3, as DNA: TGTGCCAGCACCCAGCGGGGGCCCAACTATGGCTACACCTTC.

V gene TRBV7-2 combines with J gene TRBJ1-4, with D unclear. V was trimmed by 3 bases and J by 4 bases, leaving 9 bases between them. Per the germline V gene, CDR1 is SGHTA and CDR2 is FQGNSA. The CDR3 runs to 14 residues. Here the CDR3 DNA reads TGTGCCAGCAGCTTTGCCAACCTTAATGAAAAACTGTTTTTT. As protein: CASSFANLNEKLFF.

The chain employs TRBV7-8 and TRBJ2-2; no clear D. Germline V gene sequence: CDR1 SGHVS, CDR2 FQNEAQ. Trimming took off 1 base at V and 7 bases at J, with 1 base between the two ends. The CDR3 runs to 11 residues. The CDR3 region has the DNA TGTGCCAGCAGCTTAGTCGGGGAGCTGTTTTTT. Protein: CASSLVGELFF.

The rearrangement joins TRBV9 to TRBJ2-2; D ambiguous. Germline assignment: CDR1 SGDLS and CDR2 YYNGEE. V dropped 0 bases and J dropped 1 base, with 4 bases sitting between them. There are 14 residues in the CDR3. CDR3 in DNA: TGTGCCAGCAGCGTAGACCTGAACACCGGGGAGCTGTTTTTT. Protein: CASSVDLNTGELFF.

This chain uses TRBV7-2 with TRBJ1-2; D remains unclear. Germline loops: CDR1 SGHTA, CDR2 FQGNSA. V was pared by 5 bases and J by 4 bases, with 20 bases between. The CDR3 spans 16 residues. In nucleotides, the CDR3 is TGTGCCAGCAGCCCCTCGCTCAGTTCCGGCCGCTATGGCTACACCTTC. Amino acid sequence: CASSPSLSSGRYGYTF.

V gene TRBV6-5 combines with J gene TRBJ2-5; the match to TRBD2 covers 11 bases. From germline, CDR1 is MNHEY and CDR2 SVGAGI. The trim removed 2 bases at V and 2 bases at J, leaving 1 base unmatched. This CDR3 has 15 amino acids. CDR3 coding DNA: TGTGCCAGCAGTTACAGGACTAGCGGGCAAGAGACCCAGTACTTC. Translated, it gives CASSYRTSGQETQYF.

This clone occurred once. V gene TRBV5-1 combines with J gene TRBJ2-5; D gene uncertain. Germline V CDR1 and CDR2: SGHRS, YFSETQ. Deletions cut 3 bases from V and 2 bases from J, with 11 bases between. The CDR3 consists of 14 residues. The CDR3 DNA reads TGCGCCAGCAGCTCAGGACGCTTTCAAGAGACCCAGTACTTC. It specifies CASSSGRFQETQYF.

This clone was found a few times. The J gene is TRBJ1-5, the V gene TRBV6-6; TRBD1 might be the D (5 bases). The CDR3 spans 15 residues. Germline loops: CDR1 MNHNY, CDR2 SVGAGI (reference sequence). Trimming took off 4 bases at V and 4 bases at J, with 14 bases between the two ends. The CDR3 DNA reads TGTGCCAGCAGTTCGACCCTTCAGGGAAATCAGCCCCAGCATTTT. Protein: CASSSTLQGNQPQHF.

This clone was picked up a small number of times. The rearrangement joins TRBV2 to TRBJ2-7; the D gene is possibly TRBD2 (5 bases). Per the germline V gene, CDR1 is SNHLY and CDR2 is FYNNEI. V was trimmed by 4 bases and J by 3 bases, leaving 10 bases between them. The CDR3 has 13 amino acids. In DNA, the CDR3 is TGTGCCAGCAGTGTAGGCGGACTCTACGAGCAGTACTTC. Amino acid sequence: CASSVGGLYEQYF.